The 30 T cell receptor beta chains reported below all come from one sample, sequenced in a study of cytotoxic CD8 clonotypes in ibrutinib-treated CLL. Some clones are missing from TCRdb's copy, which holds only in-frame ones; the method was immunoSEQ multiplex PCR. Of roughly 250,000 clones listed, roughly 74% are singletons. The sequences come from PBMCs, collected after 24 months of ibrutinib treatment. The source of these receptors is a human donor with chronic lymphocytic leukemia.

J is TRBJ2-1 and V is TRBV9; D gene uncertain. The V gene's germline CDR1 is SGDLS and CDR2 YYNGEE. The CDR3 runs to 14 residues. The V gene lost 1 base and the J gene lost 2 bases, with 7 bases spanning the gap. Here the CDR3 DNA reads TGTGCCAGCAGCGTACCGACACCCTACAATGAGCAGTTCTTC. Translation gives CASSVPTPYNEQFF. The full variable domain, in which reference TRBV9 and TRBJ2-1 provide the parts outside the CDR3, is DSGVTQTPKHLITATGQRVTLRCSPRSGDLSVYWYQQSLDQGLQFLIQYYNGEERAKGNILERFSAQQFPDLHSELNLSSLELGDSALYFCASSVPTPYNEQFFGPGTRLTVL.

This clone has a handful of counts. The V and J genes are TRBV5-4 and TRBJ2-7; 7 bases agree with TRBD2. This CDR3 spans 14 amino acids. CDR1 is SGHNT and CDR2 is YYREEE in the germline V gene (reference sequence). Trimming cost V 3 bases and J 0 bases; bases outside gene matches: 3. The CDR3 nucleotides read TGTGCCAGCAGCTCCCTAGCGGCCTCCTACGAGCAGTACTTC. This sequence encodes CASSSLAASYEQYF.

This chain uses TRBV27 with TRBJ2-7; 10 positions match TRBD2. CDR3 length: 16 residues. Germline V CDR1 and CDR2: MNHEY, SMNVEV (reference sequence). The ends lost 1 base at V and 2 bases at J; junction bases unmatched: 5. This CDR3 is CASSLYPAGGPYEQYF. In DNA, the CDR3 is TGTGCCAGCAGTTTATACCCAGCGGGAGGGCCCTACGAGCAGTACTTC.

J is TRBJ2-3 and V is TRBV6-5, with D tentatively TRBD2 (5 bases). Germline V lookup: CDR1 MNHEY, CDR2 SVGAGI. Trimming removed 8 bases at V and 4 bases at J, with 10 bases between. The CDR3 is 12 amino acids. The CDR3 reads CASGSRADTQYF. The DNA for the CDR3 is TGTGCCAGCGGGAGTAGAGCAGATACGCAGTATTTT.

This clone turned up a few times. The gene calls are TRBV11-2 and TRBJ2-7; 8 nucleotides line up with TRBD1. CDR1 is SGHAT, CDR2 FQNNGV, per germline. This CDR3 comprises 14 residues. With 5 bases clipped from V and 2 bases from J, the junction kept 5 bases outside the gene matches. The CDR3 DNA reads TGTGCCAGCAGCCCGGTACAGGGGGCCTACGAGCAGTACTTC. Translating it yields CASSPVQGAYEQYF. Using reference TRBV11-2 and TRBJ2-7 for the parts outside the CDR3, the full variable domain is EAGVAQSPRYKIIEKRQSVAFWCNPISGHATLYWYQQILGQGPKLLIQFQNNGVVDDSQLPKDRFSAERLKGVDSTLKIQPAKLEDSAVYLCASSPVQGAYEQYFGPGTRLTVT.

This clone came up once. The CDR3 coding sequence is TGTGCCAGCAGTGAAGCGATCCAGACTGAAGCTTTCTTT. This gives the protein CASSEAIQTEAFF. V gene TRBV2 combines with J gene TRBJ1-1; D is undetermined. Trimming took off 0 bases at V and 5 bases at J, with 7 bases between the two ends. This CDR3 has 13 amino acids. CDR1 is SNHLY and CDR2 is FYNNEI in the germline V gene. Drawing the rest from reference TRBV2 and TRBJ1-1, the complete variable domain is EPEVTQTPSHQVTQMGQEVILRCVPISNHLYFYWYRQILGQKVEFLVSFYNNEISEKSEIFDDQFSVERPDGSNFTLKIRSTKLEDSAMYFCASSEAIQTEAFFGQGTRLTVV.

The chain recombines TRBV6-5 with TRBJ1-5; D may be TRBD1 (6 bases). Germline-derived CDR1 and CDR2 are MNHEY and SVGAGI. V was trimmed by 2 bases and J by 2 bases, leaving 10 bases between them. This CDR3 has 15 residues. The CDR3 DNA follows: TGTGCCAGCAGTTACGGGGGGGCTGGCAATCAGCCCCAGCATTTT. Its translation is CASSYGGAGNQPQHF.

This clone was seen more than once but under ten times. Here the CDR3 reads CASSLQGEVWYEQYF. CDR3 bases: TGTGCCAGCAGCTTACAGGGGGAGGTTTGGTACGAGCAGTACTTC. This chain connects TRBV27 to TRBJ2-7; TRBD1 agrees at 8 bases. The CDR3 has 15 residues. With V trimmed by 6 bases and J by 4 bases, 11 bases remained unmatched. Per the germline V gene, CDR1 is MNHEY and CDR2 is SMNVEV (reference sequence).

The chain combines TRBV7-2 with TRBJ2-7; 10 bases match TRBD2. The CDR3 length is 15 residues. V dropped 5 bases and J dropped 7; count of bases not matched to a gene: 11. Germline CDR1 reads SGHTA; CDR2 reads FQGNSA. The CDR3 DNA reads as TGTGCCAGCAGCCTGGAAAATTGGACTAGCGGTGAGCAGTACTTC. It specifies CASSLENWTSGEQYF.

The chain couples TRBV28 to TRBJ1-2; D is perhaps TRBD1 (6 bases). This CDR3 contains 13 residues. Germline V lookup: CDR1 MDHEN, CDR2 SYDVKM. Trimming left V 5 bases short and J 6 bases short, with 13 bases between. The CDR3 DNA reads as TGTGCCAGCAGTCCAGGGGTAATCGATGGCTACACCTTC. Translated: CASSPGVIDGYTF.

The J gene is TRBJ2-5, the V gene TRBV12-5, with D hard to call. The CDR3 spans 11 residues. Germline assignment: CDR1 LGHNT and CDR2 FRNRAP. V was trimmed by 1 base and J by 13 bases, leaving 10 bases between them. The CDR3 region is CASGLGDILYF. CDR3 nucleotides: TGTGCTAGTGGTTTGGGAGACATTCTGTACTTC. The entire variable domain, with the rest obtained from reference TRBV12-5 and TRBJ2-5, is as follows: DARVTQTPRHKVTEMGQEVTMRCQPILGHNTVFWYRQTMMQGLELLAYFRNRAPLDDSGMPKDRFSAEMPDATLATLKIQPSEPRDSAVYFCASGLGDILYFGPGTRLLVL.

The chain combines TRBV4-1 with TRBJ2-5, with D tentatively TRBD1 (6 bases). Per germline, CDR1 MGHRA and CDR2 YSYEKL. Between the trimmed V and J ends, which lost 1 base and 2 bases, there was a span of 8 bases. The CDR3 has 14 amino acids. The CDR3 bases are TGCGCCAGCAGCCAAGGAGGGACACAAGAGACCCAGTACTTC. This codes for CASSQGGTQETQYF.

The chain has TRBV7-6 and TRBJ2-7; TRBD1 matches at 8 bases. The CDR3 is 14 amino acids. V dropped 2 bases and J dropped 4; count of bases not matched to a gene: 4. Germline assignment: CDR1 SGHVS and CDR2 FNYEAQ. The CDR3 is CASSLSQGVYEQYF. DNA of the CDR3: TGTGCCAGCAGCTTATCACAGGGGGTGTACGAGCAGTACTTC.

The chain has TRBV5-1 and TRBJ1-5; 10 bases are a match to TRBD1. With V trimmed by 5 bases and J by 7 bases, 9 bases remained unmatched. From germline, CDR1 is SGHRS and CDR2 YFSETQ. This CDR3 comprises 15 residues. The CDR3 DNA sequence: TGCGCCAGCAGACCGGGTGGGACAGGGGTCCAGCCCCAGCATTTT. This codes for CASRPGGTGVQPQHF.

V usage is TRBV30 and J usage is TRBJ2-7; no clear D gene. Trimming took off 1 base at V and 3 bases at J, with 10 bases between the two ends. This CDR3 is built from 13 residues. Germline V CDR1 and CDR2: GTSNPN, SVGIG (reference sequence). CDR3 in amino acids: CAWSAAGFYEQYF. The CDR3 DNA reads as TGTGCCTGGAGTGCGGCAGGTTTCTACGAGCAGTACTTC.

The chain uses TRBV10-2 and TRBJ2-7; possibly TRBD1 for D (5 bases). With 0 bases removed from V and 7 bases from J, the gap between germline ends came to 7 bases. This CDR3 is built from 12 residues. Germline values: CDR1 WSHSY, CDR2 SAAADI. The CDR3 DNA reads as TGCGCCAGCAGTGAGTCGAAGGGGGAGCAGTACTTC. Translated, it gives CASSESKGEQYF.

The rearrangement links TRBV10-2 to TRBJ1-4; TRBD1 aligns across 8 bases. Germline V gives CDR1 WSHSY, CDR2 SAAADI. CDR3 length: 13 amino acids. V lost 8 bases, J lost 8 bases, and 7 bases stayed unmatched. This chain's CDR3 is CASSGQGEEKLFF. The CDR3 nucleotides read TGCGCCAGCTCAGGACAGGGAGAGGAAAAACTGTTTTTT.

The chain links TRBV25-1 to TRBJ2-7; 12 bases map to TRBD1. Trimming cost V 5 bases and J 7 bases; bases outside gene matches: 12. CDR1 and CDR2 from the germline V gene are MGHDK and SYGVNS. The CDR3 loop spans 16 amino acids. The CDR3 nucleotides read TGTGCCAGCAGTTGGGCACCGGGACAGGGGGCGAAAGAGCAGTACTTC. This sequence encodes CASSWAPGQGAKEQYF.

This chain uses TRBV27 with TRBJ2-1; 11 bases map to TRBD1. Trimming at V came to 0 bases and at J to 6 bases, leaving 10 bases not matched to a gene. Germline values: CDR1 MNHEY, CDR2 SMNVEV (reference sequence). The CDR3 contains 18 residues. The CDR3 loop reads CASSLSISGTGGFNEQFF. For the CDR3, the DNA is TGTGCCAGCAGTTTATCGATATCCGGGACAGGGGGATTCAATGAGCAGTTCTTC.

This clone has just one count. CDR3 sequence: CSAIRQLGYTF. The DNA for the CDR3 is TGCAGTGCCATAAGACAGCTGGGGTACACCTTC. The chain combines TRBV20-1 with TRBJ1-2, with D possibly matching TRBD1 (5 bases). CDR1 is DFQATT and CDR2 is SNEGSKA in the germline V gene (reference sequence). V gave up 6 bases and J gave up 11 bases, with 16 bases separating them. This CDR3 is built from 11 residues.

This clone has a single count. The rearrangement links TRBV7-9 to TRBJ2-2; D unclear. V was shortened by 3 bases and J by 2 bases, with 4 bases between the two germline ends. Germline lookup yields CDR1 SEHNR and CDR2 FQNEAQ (reference sequence). CDR3 length: 13 residues. The CDR3 bases are TGTGCCAGCAGCTTTCATAACACCGGGGAGCTGTTTTTT. It is translated as CASSFHNTGELFF.

The chain links TRBV4-2 to TRBJ2-7, with D possibly matching TRBD2 (6 bases). Trimming took 3 bases from V and 0 from J, leaving 15 bases between them. The CDR3 has 16 amino acids. CDR1 and CDR2 (germline): LGHNA, YNFKEQ. The CDR3 DNA reads as TGTGCCAGCAGCCAGGAGAGTAGCGGTAGCTCCTACGAGCAGTACTTC. It is translated as CASSQESSGSSYEQYF.

The J gene is TRBJ2-7, the V gene TRBV5-1; tentatively, D is TRBD1 or TRBD2 (5 bases each). The CDR3 has 14 amino acids. Trimming took 0 bases from V and 7 from J, leaving 14 bases between them. Germline lookup yields CDR1 SGHRS and CDR2 YFSETQ. CDR3 nucleotides: TGCGCCAGCAGCTTGGCCGACCCTTGGGGGGAGCAGTACTTC. It translates to CASSLADPWGEQYF.

CDR3 DNA sequence: TGTGCCAGCAGTACGGGGTGGGCCACTGAAGCTTTCTTT. Its protein product is CASSTGWATEAFF. The rearrangement uses TRBV27 and TRBJ1-1, with no clear D. CDR1 and CDR2 from the germline V gene are MNHEY and SMNVEV (reference sequence). The CDR3 totals 13 residues. V dropped 5 bases and J dropped 4 bases, with 11 bases sitting between them.

This chain uses TRBV27 with TRBJ2-7, with 9 bases matching TRBD2. Unmatched junction bases numbered 15, after V lost 4 bases and J lost 2 bases. The CDR3 has 18 amino acids. Germline V gene data show CDR1 as MNHEY and CDR2 as SMNVEV (reference sequence). The CDR3 DNA reads as TGTGCCAGCAGTTACGGCGCGGGAGGGCTGTATTCGGCCTACGAGCAGTACTTC. Protein: CASSYGAGGLYSAYEQYF.

A few counts support this clone. The chain recombines TRBV25-1 with TRBJ2-4; 7 bases fit TRBD1. The V gene's germline CDR1 is MGHDK and CDR2 SYGVNS. Trimming cost V 4 bases and J 8 bases; bases outside gene matches: 5. The CDR3 extends over 13 amino acids. CDR3 bases: TGTGCCAGCAGTGGGACAGGATCGGACATTCAGTACTTC. It specifies CASSGTGSDIQYF.

In its sample, this clone was seen once. This chain connects TRBV11-1 to TRBJ2-5, with D uncertain. The V and J ends lost 2 bases and 3 bases respectively, with 22 bases between them. Germline CDR1 is SGHAT and CDR2 is FQDESV (reference sequence). This CDR3 comprises 18 residues. This CDR3 reads CASSLRPMWAPEKETQYF. CDR3 nucleotide sequence: TGTGCCAGCAGCTTACGTCCCATGTGGGCCCCGGAGAAAGAGACCCAGTACTTC.

This clone was seen a handful of times. The genes are TRBV4-3 and TRBJ2-7; TRBD2 is a possible D gene (7 bases). Between the trimmed V and J ends, which lost 0 bases and 3 bases, there was a span of 15 bases. This CDR3 has 16 residues. CDR1 LGHNA and CDR2 YSLEER come from the germline V gene. The CDR3 sequence: CASSQDGWEGDYEQYF. The CDR3 DNA reads as TGCGCCAGCAGCCAAGACGGGTGGGAGGGGGACTACGAGCAGTACTTC.

This chain uses TRBV9 with TRBJ2-1; D uncertain. Germline CDR1 SGDLS, CDR2 YYNGEE. Trimming pared 4 bases from V and 9 bases from J, leaving 8 bases between. The CDR3 covers 11 residues. The CDR3 protein is CASSLGIEQFF. The DNA of the CDR3 is TGTGCCAGCAGCCTAGGGATTGAGCAGTTCTTC.

The gene calls are TRBV6-1 and TRBJ2-5; no clear D. CDR1 and CDR2 (germline): MNHNS, SASEGT. Trimming stripped 6 bases from V and 2 bases from J, with 16 bases between. CDR3 length: 15 residues. The chain's CDR3 is CASRHSADEQETQYF. In nucleotides, the CDR3 is TGTGCCAGCAGACACTCCGCGGACGAACAAGAGACCCAGTACTTC.